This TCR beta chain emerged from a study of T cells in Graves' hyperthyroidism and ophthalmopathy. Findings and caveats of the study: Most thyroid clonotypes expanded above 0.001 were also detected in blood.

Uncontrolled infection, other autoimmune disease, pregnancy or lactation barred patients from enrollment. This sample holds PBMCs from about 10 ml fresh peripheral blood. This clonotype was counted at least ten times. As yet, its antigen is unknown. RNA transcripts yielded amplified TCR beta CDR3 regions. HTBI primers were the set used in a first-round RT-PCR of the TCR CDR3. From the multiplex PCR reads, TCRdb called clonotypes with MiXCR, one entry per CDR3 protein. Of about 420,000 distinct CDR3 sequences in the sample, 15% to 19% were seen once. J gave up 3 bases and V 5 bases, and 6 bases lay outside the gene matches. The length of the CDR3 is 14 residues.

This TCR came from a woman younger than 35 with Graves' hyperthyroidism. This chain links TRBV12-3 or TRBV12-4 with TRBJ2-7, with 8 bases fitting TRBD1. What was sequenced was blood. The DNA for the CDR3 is TGTGCCAGCAGTCCGGGACAGGCCCTCTACGAGCAGTACTTC. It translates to CASSPGQALYEQYF.